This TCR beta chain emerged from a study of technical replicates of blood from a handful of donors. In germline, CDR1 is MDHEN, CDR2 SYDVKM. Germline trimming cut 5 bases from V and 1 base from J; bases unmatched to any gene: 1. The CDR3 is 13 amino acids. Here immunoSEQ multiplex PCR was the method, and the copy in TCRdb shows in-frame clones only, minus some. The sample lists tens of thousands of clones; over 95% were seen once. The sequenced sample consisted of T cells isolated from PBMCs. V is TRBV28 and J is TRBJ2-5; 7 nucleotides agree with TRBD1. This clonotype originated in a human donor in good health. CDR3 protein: CASSRDSQETQYF. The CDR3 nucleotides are TGTGCCAGCAGTAGGGACAGCCAAGAGACCCAGTACTTC.